Included here is one T cell receptor beta chain sequence, with context. The data stem from a study of glioma-infiltrating T cells after dendritic cell vaccination. This CDR3 has 15 amino acids. After removal of 5 bases from V and 5 bases from J, the junction contained 6 bases not matched to a gene. Germline V gene sequence: CDR1 SGHVS, CDR2 FNYEAQ. Clones were read by immunoSEQ multiplex PCR, and TCRdb kept only the in-frame ones, dropping some. In the table there are around 96,000 clones, 70% to 80% of which are singletons. This specimen was blood, taken before dendritic cell vaccination. The receptor was isolated from a human donor with glioblastoma. V is TRBV7-6 and J is TRBJ1-6; 7 bases agree with TRBD1. The CDR3 DNA follows: TGTGCCAGCAGCAATAGACAGGGCCATAATTCACCCCTCCACTTT. Translated, it gives CASSNRQGHNSPLHF.